These 11 T cell receptor beta chains were sequenced from one sample in a study of blood T cell repertoires in COVID-19. Data came from immunoSEQ multiplex PCR; TCRdb stores just in-frame clones and leaves some out. Of about 190,000 clones listed, around 77% are singletons. Sequenced material: peripheral blood. The receptors derive from a man aged 60-69 years with active or convalescent COVID-19.

The chain recombines TRBV27 with TRBJ1-1; D remains ambiguous. Germline assignment: CDR1 MNHEY and CDR2 SMNVEV (reference sequence). Trimming removed 8 bases from V and 5 bases from J, with 21 bases in between. The CDR3 is 15 amino acids. CDR3 sequence (DNA): TGTGCCAGCTACGAACGGCCCTTTCGGAGGACTGAAGCTTTCTTT. This translates into CASYERPFRRTEAFF.

The chain has TRBV18 and TRBJ2-5, with unresolved D. Per germline, CDR1 KGHSH and CDR2 LQKENI. This CDR3 is built from 14 residues. Trimming took off 3 bases at V and 5 bases at J, with 13 bases between the two ends. CDR3 in amino acids: CASSPASREETQYF. The CDR3 nucleotides are TGTGCCAGCTCACCCGCGTCCCGCGAGGAGACCCAGTACTTC.

This rearrangement joins TRBV9 to TRBJ2-3; 8 bases align to TRBD2. Germline CDR1 SGDLS, CDR2 YYNGEE. The CDR3 totals 15 residues. The ends lost 3 bases at V and 6 bases at J; junction bases unmatched: 9. CDR3 residues: CASSGAGEAFDTQYF. The CDR3 nucleotides are TGTGCCAGCAGCGGAGCGGGAGAGGCTTTCGATACGCAGTATTTT.

This clone was picked up one time. The V and J genes are TRBV7-9 and TRBJ2-1; the D gene is possibly TRBD2 (6 bases). The germline V gene encodes CDR1 SEHNR and CDR2 FQNEAQ (reference sequence). V was clipped by 4 bases and J by 12 bases, with 16 bases between them. This CDR3 comprises 13 residues. The CDR3 is CASSSGVGTVQFF. In DNA form, the CDR3 reads TGTGCCAGCAGCTCGGGGGTAGGGACGGTGCAGTTCTTC.

This sequence joins TRBV15 and TRBJ1-2, with D perhaps TRBD1 (6 bases). The V gene's germline CDR1 is LNHNV and CDR2 YYDKDF (reference sequence). The V gene lost 3 bases and the J gene lost 8 bases, with 13 bases spanning the gap. CDR3 length: 13 amino acids. The CDR3 DNA sequence: TGTGCCACCAGCAGTCAGGGGAATGAGGGCTACACCTTC. Translated: CATSSQGNEGYTF.

The V call is TRBV7-2, the J call TRBJ1-1; 7 nucleotides match TRBD1. After removal of 2 bases from V and 5 bases from J, the junction contained 5 bases not matched to a gene. Germline loops: CDR1 SGHTA, CDR2 FQGNSA. The length of the CDR3 is 14 residues. The CDR3 DNA reads TGTGCCAGCAGCTTAAAAGGGGGCGCGACTGAAGCTTTCTTT. Translation: CASSLKGGATEAFF.

The V call is TRBV6-2 or TRBV6-3, the J call TRBJ2-1; 13 nucleotides match TRBD2. Trimming cost V 0 bases and J 6 bases; bases outside gene matches: 2. There are 16 residues in the CDR3. Germline loops: CDR1 MNHEY, CDR2 SVGEGT. This CDR3 reads CASSYSTSGRFNEQFF. The CDR3 DNA follows: TGTGCCAGCAGTTACTCGACTAGCGGGAGGTTCAATGAGCAGTTCTTC.

The chain employs TRBV30 and TRBJ1-6; D unclear. Germline lookup yields CDR1 GTSNPN and CDR2 SVGIG (reference sequence). V shed 4 bases and J shed 4 bases, with 17 bases lying between them. There are 16 residues in the CDR3. CDR3 in DNA: TGTGCCTGGACCCCCGGGGAAATGGTATATAATTCACCCCTCCACTTT. This codes for CAWTPGEMVYNSPLHF.

The V call is TRBV18, the J call TRBJ1-4, with D possibly being TRBD1 (6 bases). The CDR3 length is 16 residues. Germline V gives CDR1 KGHSH, CDR2 LQKENI. Trimming pared 3 bases from V and 1 base from J, leaving 12 bases between. This chain's CDR3 is CASSPNQQGTNEKLFF. CDR3 DNA: TGTGCCAGCTCACCCAATCAACAGGGAACTAATGAAAAACTGTTTTTT.

This clone was detected a few times. A junction end diverges from the germline sequence, so it may reflect a read error. The V gene is TRBV7-3, the J gene TRBJ2-6; TRBD1 is a possible D gene (5 bases). The germline V gene has CDR1 SGHTA and CDR2 FQGTGA. The CDR3 extends over 16 amino acids. CDR3 in amino acids: CASSVTQGIGANVLTF. The CDR3 DNA sequence: TGTGCCAGCAGCGTAACTCAGGGAATTGGGGCCAACGTCCTGACTTTC.

The rearrangement links TRBV11-2 to TRBJ2-5, with 9 bases matching TRBD2. From germline, CDR1 is SGHAT and CDR2 FQNNGV. V gave up 4 bases and J gave up 5 bases; unmatched junction bases: 8. This CDR3 is built from 15 residues. CDR3 DNA: TGTGCCAGCAGCTCTTTTAGCGGGAGTAGGGAGACCCAGTACTTC. Amino acids: CASSSFSGSRETQYF.